This T cell receptor (beta chain) was captured by sequencing in a study of OX40 agonist ivuxolimab in advanced cancers. Clones were read by immunoSEQ multiplex PCR, and TCRdb kept only the in-frame ones, dropping some. The data contain over 85,000 clones, roughly nine tenths of them singletons. Trimming stripped 1 base from V and 4 bases from J, with 8 bases between. The CDR3 is made up of 14 amino acids. From germline, CDR1 is KGHSH and CDR2 LQKENI. This chain links TRBV18 with TRBJ1-5, with D perhaps matching TRBD1 (6 bases). Material: CD4+ or CD8+ T cells sorted from blood, obtained in a trial of the OX40 agonist ivuxolimab. The origin of this receptor is an adult with an advanced solid tumor such as melanoma, head and neck, liver or kidney cancer. CDR3 amino acids: CASSPHRENQPQHF. The CDR3 DNA reads TGTGCCAGCTCACCACACAGGGAGAATCAGCCCCAGCATTTT.